The 5 T cell receptor beta chains given below trace back to one sample, sequenced in a study of T-cell memory formation after mild COVID-19 (dated by TCRdb to the early 2020s). Libraries were prepared through 5' RACE. Sequenced using an Illumina NovaSeq 6000. Using fastp at Q25 and MiXCR, TCRdb reprocessed the public reads and kept productive beta chains. For every CDR3 protein sequence, its rows merge into one entry that carries the most common genes and DNA. Within this sample are about 100,000 distinct CDR3 sequences, with 11% of them counted one time only. Together, the top ten hold about two fifths of the sample. What was sequenced was PBMCs or a T cell subset sorted from them (not recorded which). Receptors originate from a man in his late teens or twenties who had mild COVID-19 (a few samples of this study predate the infection). The sample titles of this study are shuffled in the database, so cell type and time point are left out; the donor was told from shared clones.

This sequence joins TRBV19 and TRBJ1-1; D call uncertain. There are 13 residues in the CDR3. Germline V gives CDR1 LNHDA, CDR2 SQIVND (reference sequence). Trimming pared 2 bases from V and 1 base from J, leaving 5 bases between. CDR3: CASSITENTEAFF. The CDR3 DNA is TGTGCCAGTAGTATAACGGAGAACACTGAAGCTTTCTTT.

The rearrangement uses TRBV9 and TRBJ2-5; 11 bases match TRBD2. Per the germline V gene, CDR1 is SGDLS and CDR2 is YYNGEE. J lost 5 bases, V lost 3 bases, and 6 bases had no gene match. The CDR3 length is 15 residues. The CDR3 region is CASSAWGLAAETQYF. For the CDR3, the DNA is TGTGCCAGCAGCGCCTGGGGACTAGCGGCGGAGACCCAGTACTTC. The full variable domain, rest sourced from reference TRBV9 and TRBJ2-5, is DSGVTQTPKHLITATGQRVTLRCSPRSGDLSVYWYQQSLDQGLQFLIQYYNGEERAKGNILERFSAQQFPDLHSELNLSSLELGDSALYFCASSAWGLAAETQYFGPGTRLLVL.

The table lists this clonotype with a few counts. The CDR3 nucleotides are TGTGCCAGCAGTTACTCGACGGTTTGGAGAGAGCAGTACGTC. This sequence encodes CASSYSTVWREQYV. The V gene is TRBV6-2 or TRBV6-3, the J gene TRBJ2-7; D gene ambiguous. Germline V gene lookup returns CDR1 MNHEY and CDR2 SVGEGT. The V gene lost 0 bases and the J gene lost 7 bases, with 13 bases spanning the gap. The CDR3 runs 14 residues.

CDR3 sequence (DNA): TGTGCCAGCAGCCCCCAGACAGTTCCATTCTACGAGCAGTACGTC. It codes for CASSPQTVPFYEQYV. The V gene is TRBV9, the J gene TRBJ2-7; D is perhaps TRBD1 (5 bases). Germline loops: CDR1 SGDLS, CDR2 YYNGEE. V lost 4 bases and J 3 bases, leaving 17 bases between the germline ends. The CDR3 sequence is 15 residues long.

V and J are TRBV5-1 and TRBJ2-3; tentatively, D is TRBD1 (5 bases). CDR1 SGHRS and CDR2 YFSETQ come from the germline V gene. The CDR3 is 14 amino acids. V lost 5 bases and J 2 bases, leaving 12 bases between the germline ends. CDR3 coding DNA: TGCGCCAGCAGTCGGACAAAAGTCACAGATACGCAGTATTTT. This translates into CASSRTKVTDTQYF.